This TCR beta chain stems from a study of T-cell memory formation after mild COVID-19. Study background: TCR clusters showed largely donor specificity.

Constant-segment-primed 5'RACE gave TCR alpha and TCR beta cDNA libraries with sample barcodes and UMIs. Via MiXCR, TCRdb re-called the 5' RACE reads, giving one row per CDR3 protein. Of approximately 44,000 distinct CDR3 sequences in the sample, 7.3% were seen once. Whole-study results and caveats: CD4/CD8 balance characterized clones contracting day 15 to 85, and CD4+ skew characterized later expanders. The study detected some responding clones in pre-infection memory, suggesting cross-reactive memory joined.

CDR1 is DFQATT, CDR2 SNEGSKA, per germline (reference sequence). The CDR3 loop spans 14 amino acids. Trimming left V 6 bases short and J 7 bases short, with 16 bases between. For this clonotype: Its antigen is unknown.

Sequenced material: PBMCs or a T cell subset sorted from them (not recorded which). The receptor was isolated from a man aged 18 to 30 who had mild COVID-19 (a few samples of this study predate the infection). Cell type and time point are not known. The V call is TRBV20-1, the J call TRBJ1-6; D not certain. The CDR3 coding sequence is TGCAGTGCGCTAGCGGCCCTGAAAAATTCACCCCTCCACTTT. It translates to CSALAALKNSPLHF.